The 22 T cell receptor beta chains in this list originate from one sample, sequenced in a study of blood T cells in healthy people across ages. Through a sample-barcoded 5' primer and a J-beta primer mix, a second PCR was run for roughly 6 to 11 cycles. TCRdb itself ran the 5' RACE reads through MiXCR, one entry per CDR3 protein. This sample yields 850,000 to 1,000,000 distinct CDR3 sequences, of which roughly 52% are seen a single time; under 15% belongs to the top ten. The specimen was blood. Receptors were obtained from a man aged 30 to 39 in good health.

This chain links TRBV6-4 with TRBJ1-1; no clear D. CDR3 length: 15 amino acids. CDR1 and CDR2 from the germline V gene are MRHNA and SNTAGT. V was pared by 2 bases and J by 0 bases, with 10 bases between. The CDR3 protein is CASSDTVGMNTEAFF. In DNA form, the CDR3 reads TGTGCCAGCAGTGACACCGTGGGGATGAACACTGAAGCTTTCTTT.

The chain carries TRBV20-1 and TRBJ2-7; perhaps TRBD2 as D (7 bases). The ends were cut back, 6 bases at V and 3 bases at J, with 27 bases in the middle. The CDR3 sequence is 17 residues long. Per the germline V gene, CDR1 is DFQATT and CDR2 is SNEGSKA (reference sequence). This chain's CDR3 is CSAGLHTGPGTIYEQYF. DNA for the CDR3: TGCAGTGCCGGTTTACATACAGGGCCCGGGACTATCTACGAGCAGTACTTC.

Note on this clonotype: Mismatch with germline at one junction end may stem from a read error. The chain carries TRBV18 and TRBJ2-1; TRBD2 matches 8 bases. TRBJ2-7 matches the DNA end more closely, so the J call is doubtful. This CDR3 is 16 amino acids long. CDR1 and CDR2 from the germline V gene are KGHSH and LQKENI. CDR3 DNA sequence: TGTACCAGCTCGCGGTTTAGCGGGGACGCCGCCTACGAGCAGTACTTC. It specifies CTSSRFSGDAAYEQYF.

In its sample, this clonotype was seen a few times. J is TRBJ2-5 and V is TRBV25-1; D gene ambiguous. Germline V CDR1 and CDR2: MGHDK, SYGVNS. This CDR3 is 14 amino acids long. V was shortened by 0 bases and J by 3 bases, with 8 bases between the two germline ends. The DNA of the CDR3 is TGTGCCAGCAGTGAATATCTGGGAAAAGAGACCCAGTACTTC. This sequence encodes CASSEYLGKETQYF.

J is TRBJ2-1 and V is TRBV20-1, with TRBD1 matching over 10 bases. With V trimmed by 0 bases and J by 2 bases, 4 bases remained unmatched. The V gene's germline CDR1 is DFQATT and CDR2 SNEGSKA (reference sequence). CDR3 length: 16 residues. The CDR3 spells CSARDRQGATYNEQFF. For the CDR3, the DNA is TGCAGTGCTAGAGATCGACAGGGGGCCACCTACAATGAGCAGTTCTTC.

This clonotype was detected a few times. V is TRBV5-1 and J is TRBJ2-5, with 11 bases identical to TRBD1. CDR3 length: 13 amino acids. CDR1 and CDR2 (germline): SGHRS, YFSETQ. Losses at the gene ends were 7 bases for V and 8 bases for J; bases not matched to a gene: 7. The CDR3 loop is CASVPGQGETQYF. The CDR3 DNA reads TGCGCCAGCGTACCGGGACAGGGGGAAACCCAGTACTTC. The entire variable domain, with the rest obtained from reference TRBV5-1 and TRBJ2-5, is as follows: KAGVTQTPRYLIKTRGQQVTLSCSPISGHRSVSWYQQTPGQGLQFLFEYFSETQRNKGNFPGRFSGRQFSNSRSEMNVSTLELGDSALYLCASVPGQGETQYFGPGTRLLVL.

CDR3 sequence: CASRTTGDEQYF. CDR3 nucleotide sequence: TGTGCCAGCAGGACGACAGGGGACGAGCAGTACTTC. The chain has TRBV6-5 and TRBJ2-7; 8 bases agree with TRBD1. This CDR3 has 12 amino acids. Trimming took 6 bases from V and 5 from J; bases not matched to a gene: 3. Germline CDR1 is MNHEY and CDR2 is SVGAGI.

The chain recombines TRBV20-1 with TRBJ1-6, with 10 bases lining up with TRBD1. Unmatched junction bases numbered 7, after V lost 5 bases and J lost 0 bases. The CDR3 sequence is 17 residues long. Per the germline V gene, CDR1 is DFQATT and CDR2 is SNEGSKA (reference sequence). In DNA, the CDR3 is TGCAGTGCTCTCAGGACAGGGGGAAGCTCCTATAATTCACCCCTCCACTTT. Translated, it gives CSALRTGGSSYNSPLHF.

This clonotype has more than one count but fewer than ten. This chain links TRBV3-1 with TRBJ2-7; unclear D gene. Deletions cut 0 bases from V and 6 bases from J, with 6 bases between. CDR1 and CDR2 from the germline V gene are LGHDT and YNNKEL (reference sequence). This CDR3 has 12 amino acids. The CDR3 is CASSQESGEQYF. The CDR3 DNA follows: TGTGCCAGCAGCCAAGAATCGGGCGAGCAGTACTTC.

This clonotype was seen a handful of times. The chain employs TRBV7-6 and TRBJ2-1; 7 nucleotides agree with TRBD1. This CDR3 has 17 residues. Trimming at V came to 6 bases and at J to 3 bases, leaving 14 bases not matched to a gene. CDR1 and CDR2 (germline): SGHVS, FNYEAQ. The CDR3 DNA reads TGTGCCAGCAGAGCCCGAGGTTCCAGGGGGTACTACAATGAGCAGTTCTTC. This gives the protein CASRARGSRGYYNEQFF.

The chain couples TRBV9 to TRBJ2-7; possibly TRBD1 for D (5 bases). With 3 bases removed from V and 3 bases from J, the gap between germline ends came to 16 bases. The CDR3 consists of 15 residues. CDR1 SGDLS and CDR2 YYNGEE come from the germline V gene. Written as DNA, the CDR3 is TGTGCCAGCAGCGGGCCAGACAGCCCAAACTACGAGCAGTACTTC. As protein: CASSGPDSPNYEQYF.

CDR3: CASSWGAGGANQPQHF. In nucleotides, the CDR3 is TGTGCCAGCAGCTGGGGGGCAGGGGGCGCGAATCAGCCCCAGCATTTT. V is TRBV5-6 and J is TRBJ1-5; TRBD1 agrees at 8 bases. Trimming took 3 bases from V and 4 from J; bases not matched to a gene: 9. The CDR3 covers 16 residues. Germline V gene lookup returns CDR1 SGHDT and CDR2 YYEEEE. The variable domain in full, completed from reference TRBV5-6 and TRBJ1-5, reads DAGVTQSPTHLIKTRGQQVTLRCSPKSGHDTVSWYQQALGQGPQFIFQYYEEEERQRGNFPDRFSGHQFPNYSSELNVNALLLGDSALYLCASSWGAGGANQPQHFGDGTRLSIL.

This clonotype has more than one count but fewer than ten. The CDR3 protein is CSVEDPDREDYGYTF. As DNA, the CDR3 is TGCAGCGTTGAAGATCCCGACAGGGAGGACTATGGCTACACCTTC. This chain uses TRBV29-1 with TRBJ1-2; 7 nucleotides line up with TRBD1. Looked up from germline, CDR1 is SQVTM and CDR2 is ANQGSEA. CDR3 length equals 15 residues. The trim removed 0 bases at V and 3 bases at J, leaving 7 bases unmatched.

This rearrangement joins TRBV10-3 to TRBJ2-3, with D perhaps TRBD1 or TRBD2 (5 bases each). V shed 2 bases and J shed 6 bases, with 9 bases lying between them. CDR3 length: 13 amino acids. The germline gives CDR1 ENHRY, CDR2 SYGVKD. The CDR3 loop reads CAISERGDDTQYF. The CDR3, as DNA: TGTGCCATCAGTGAGAGGGGAGACGATACGCAGTATTTT.

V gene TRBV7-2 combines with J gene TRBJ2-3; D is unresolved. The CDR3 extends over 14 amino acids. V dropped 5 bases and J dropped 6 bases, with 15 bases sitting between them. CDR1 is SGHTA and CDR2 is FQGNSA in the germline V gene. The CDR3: CASSTGHSSDTQYF. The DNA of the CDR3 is TGTGCCAGCAGCACCGGGCACTCCTCGGATACGCAGTATTTT.

CDR3 sequence reads: CASSIGQGRLYGYTF. The CDR3 bases are TGTGCCAGCAGCATCGGACAGGGAAGGTTATATGGCTACACCTTC. The chain joins TRBV7-2 to TRBJ1-2, with 8 bases matching TRBD1. The trim removed 5 bases at V and 5 bases at J, leaving 10 bases unmatched. CDR1 and CDR2 from the germline V gene are SGHTA and FQGNSA. The CDR3 is made up of 15 amino acids.

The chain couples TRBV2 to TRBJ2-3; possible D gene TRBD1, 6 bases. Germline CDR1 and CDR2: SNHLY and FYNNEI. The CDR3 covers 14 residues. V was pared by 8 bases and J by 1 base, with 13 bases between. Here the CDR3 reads CASHRARGTDTQYF. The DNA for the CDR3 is TGTGCCAGCCACAGGGCGCGGGGCACAGATACGCAGTATTTT.

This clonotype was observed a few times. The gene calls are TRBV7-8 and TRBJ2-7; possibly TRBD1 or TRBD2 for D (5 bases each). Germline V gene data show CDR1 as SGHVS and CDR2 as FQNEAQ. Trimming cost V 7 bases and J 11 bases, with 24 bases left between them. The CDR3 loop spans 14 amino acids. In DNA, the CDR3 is TGTGCCAGCACCGTGGGGCGGGCGTCCCGACAAGAGTACTTC. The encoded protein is CASTVGRASRQEYF.

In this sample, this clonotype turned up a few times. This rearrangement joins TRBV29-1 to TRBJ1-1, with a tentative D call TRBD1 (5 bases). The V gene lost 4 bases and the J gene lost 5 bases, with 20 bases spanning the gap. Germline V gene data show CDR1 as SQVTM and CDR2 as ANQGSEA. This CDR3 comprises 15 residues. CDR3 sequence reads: CSVGRAGTRGTEAFF. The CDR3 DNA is TGCAGCGTTGGTCGTGCCGGGACCCGCGGGACTGAAGCTTTCTTT. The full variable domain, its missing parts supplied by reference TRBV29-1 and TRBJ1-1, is SAVISQKPSRDICQRGTSLTIQCQVDSQVTMMFWYRQQPGQSLTLIATANQGSEATYESGFVIDKFPISRPNLTFSTLTVSNMSPEDSSIYLCSVGRAGTRGTEAFFGQGTRLTVV.

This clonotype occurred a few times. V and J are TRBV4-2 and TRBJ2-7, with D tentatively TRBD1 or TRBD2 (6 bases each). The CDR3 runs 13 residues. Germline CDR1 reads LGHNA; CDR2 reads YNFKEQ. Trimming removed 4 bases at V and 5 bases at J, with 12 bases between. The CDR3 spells CASSPLGGDEQYF. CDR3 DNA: TGTGCCAGCAGCCCCCTCGGGGGCGACGAGCAGTACTTC.

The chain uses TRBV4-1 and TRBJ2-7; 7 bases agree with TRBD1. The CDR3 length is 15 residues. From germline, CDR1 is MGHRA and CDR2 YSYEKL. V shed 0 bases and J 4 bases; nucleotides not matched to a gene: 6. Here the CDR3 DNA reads TGCGCCAGCAGCCAAGATGCGACAGGGACGTACGAGCAGTACTTC. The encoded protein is CASSQDATGTYEQYF.

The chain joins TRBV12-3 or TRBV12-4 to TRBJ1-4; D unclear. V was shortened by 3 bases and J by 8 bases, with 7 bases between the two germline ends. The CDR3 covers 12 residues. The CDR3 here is CASSLVVEKLFF. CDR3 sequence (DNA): TGTGCCAGCAGTTTGGTGGTGGAAAAACTGTTTTTT.